These 20 T cell receptor beta chains came from one sample sequenced in a study of vaccination and CD4 T cells after COVID-19. These receptors' targets are unknown. The Oncomine TCR Beta short-read assay was applied to DNA of cultured CD4+ T cells. TCRdb processed the PCR reads anew with MiXCR; each CDR3 protein has one entry. The sample consists of 20,000 or so distinct CDR3 sequences, more than 20% of them appearing once. The treatment here: 10-day PBMC culture with coronavirus spike peptide pools or control peptides (ViraFEST assay). Sample: cultured CD4+ T cells from blood. The receptor source for this set is a human donor with COVID-19.

The V gene is TRBV6-2 or TRBV6-3, the J gene TRBJ1-2, with 7 positions matching TRBD1. V shed 7 bases, J shed 1 base, and the junction held 12 bases outside the gene matches. The CDR3 contains 16 residues. Germline V gene sequence: CDR1 MNHEY, CDR2 SVGEGT. The CDR3 coding sequence is TGTGCCAGCAAGGCGACAGGGAGGCTCATTAACTATGGCTACACCTTC. Translating gives CASKATGRLINYGYTF.

The J gene is TRBJ2-5, the V gene TRBV24-1; 13 nucleotides agree with TRBD2. The length of the CDR3 is 19 residues. Trimming cost V 1 base and J 5 bases; bases outside gene matches: 12. The germline CDR1 and CDR2 sequences are KGHDR and SFDVKD. The CDR3 region is CATSDFSRTSGGSRETQYF. DNA for the CDR3: TGTGCCACCAGTGATTTTAGCCGGACTAGCGGGGGAAGTAGGGAGACCCAGTACTTC.

In its sample, this clonotype was seen a few times. The chain couples TRBV7-2 to TRBJ2-2; 12 nucleotides agree with TRBD2. The CDR3 is 15 amino acids. Per the germline V gene, CDR1 is SGHTA and CDR2 is FQGNSA. After removal of 4 bases from V and 6 bases from J, the junction contained 3 bases not matched to a gene. The CDR3 coding sequence is TGTGCCAGCAGCTCTAGCGGGGGGGCGGCCGGGGAGCTGTTTTTT. This sequence encodes CASSSSGGAAGELFF.

This clonotype came up a few times. This chain connects TRBV2 to TRBJ1-1; TRBD1 aligns across 9 bases. This CDR3 has 14 amino acids. V gave up 5 bases and J gave up 4 bases; unmatched junction bases: 5. CDR1 and CDR2 (germline): SNHLY, FYNNEI. The CDR3 nucleotides read TGTGCCAGCAGTAAAGACAGGGGGTCCACTGAAGCTTTCTTT. It encodes CASSKDRGSTEAFF.

This clonotype was counted between two and nine times. CDR3 nucleotide sequence: TGTGCCATCAGTGAGACTAGTATAGTTAATTCGGATACGCAGTATTTT. This gives the protein CAISETSIVNSDTQYF. The rearrangement uses TRBV10-3 and TRBJ2-3; possible D gene TRBD2, 5 bases. Trimming took off 2 bases at V and 6 bases at J, with 18 bases between the two ends. The length of the CDR3 is 16 residues. Germline CDR1 reads ENHRY; CDR2 reads SYGVKD.

The chain links TRBV6-5 to TRBJ2-2; D may be TRBD2 (6 bases). Trimming removed 2 bases at V and 5 bases at J, with 18 bases between. Germline V lookup: CDR1 MNHEY, CDR2 SVGAGI. The CDR3 contains 17 residues. CDR3 residues: CASSYPSGRGSTGELFF. Here the CDR3 DNA reads TGTGCCAGCAGTTACCCGTCGGGTCGGGGGTCTACCGGGGAGCTGTTTTTT.

The genes are TRBV12-3 or TRBV12-4 and TRBJ1-2; D may be TRBD1 (6 bases). The CDR3 totals 14 residues. V lost 7 bases and J 0 bases, leaving 12 bases between the germline ends. CDR3 bases: TGTGCCAGCACCGGGACAAGCGCTAACTATGGCTACACCTTC. Translated: CASTGTSANYGYTF.

V and J are TRBV10-3 and TRBJ2-3, with TRBD2 matching over 10 bases. Germline assignment: CDR1 ENHRY and CDR2 SYGVKD. This CDR3 region has 18 residues. J lost 2 bases, V lost 1 base, and 9 bases had no gene match. The CDR3 DNA reads TGTGCCATCAGTGAGTTAAGTACTAGCGGGGCCCCCACAGATACGCAGTATTTT. Its protein is CAISELSTSGAPTDTQYF.

V gene TRBV24-1 combines with J gene TRBJ2-3; the D is unclear. The ends were cut back, 4 bases at V and 3 bases at J, with 7 bases in the middle. This CDR3 spans 13 amino acids. Germline values: CDR1 KGHDR, CDR2 SFDVKD. In nucleotides, the CDR3 is TGTGCCACCAGTGACCCCGCGACAGATACGCAGTATTTT. It codes for CATSDPATDTQYF.

The V and J genes are TRBV6-1 and TRBJ2-7, with D possibly TRBD1 on 7 matching bases. The CDR3 sequence is 15 residues long. Trimming shortened V by 2 bases and J by 3 bases, and 14 bases separated the two germline ends. The V gene's germline CDR1 is MNHNS and CDR2 SASEGT. The CDR3 sequence is CASSELGGQYYEQYF. The CDR3 DNA follows: TGTGCCAGCAGTGAATTGGGGGGACAGTACTACGAGCAGTACTTC.

This clonotype was seen only a few times. The chain joins TRBV12-3 or TRBV12-4 to TRBJ1-6; a possible D gene is TRBD1 (5 bases). This CDR3 has 17 residues. Trimming took off 5 bases at V and 1 base at J, with 15 bases between the two ends. This chain's CDR3 is CASSPGGGGSYNSPLHF. The CDR3 DNA is TGTGCCAGCAGTCCCGGTGGGGGGGGATCCTATAATTCACCCCTCCACTTT.

This sequence joins TRBV7-2 and TRBJ2-1; 7 bases align to TRBD1. Germline values: CDR1 SGHTA, CDR2 FQGNSA. The CDR3 length is 15 residues. Trimming removed 4 bases from V and 4 bases from J; junction bases left unmatched: 7. CDR3 in amino acids: CASSSGQVIYNEQFF. DNA of the CDR3: TGTGCCAGCAGCTCCGGACAGGTCATTTACAATGAGCAGTTCTTC.

The sample holds a few counts of this clonotype. V usage is TRBV7-9 and J usage is TRBJ1-5; 9 bases line up with TRBD1. V shed 4 bases and J 3 bases; nucleotides not matched to a gene: 7. The CDR3 runs to 16 residues. The V gene's germline CDR1 is SEHNR and CDR2 FQNEAQ (reference sequence). For the CDR3, the DNA is TGTGCCAGCAGCTCGATGGACAGGGGTAACAATCAGCCCCAGCATTTT. Protein: CASSSMDRGNNQPQHF.

This chain links TRBV5-1 with TRBJ1-6; possibly TRBD1 for D (5 bases). The germline CDR1 and CDR2 sequences are SGHRS and YFSETQ. The CDR3 runs 15 residues. V lost 4 bases to trimming and J lost 7 bases, with 15 bases between them. DNA for the CDR3: TGCGCCAGCAGCCTGGAGGGGTTACCAAATTCACCCCTCCACTTT. It encodes CASSLEGLPNSPLHF.

This clonotype was counted a few times. The chain links TRBV12-3 or TRBV12-4 to TRBJ1-1; 8 bases match TRBD1. The CDR3 consists of 18 residues. Germline trimming cut 6 bases from V and 1 base from J; bases unmatched to any gene: 16. CDR3 DNA sequence: TGTGCCAGCAGCCAAAACCTCAGGGGGCAAGGAGGGAACACTGAAGCTTTCTTT. Translated: CASSQNLRGQGGNTEAFF.

This clonotype has only a few counts. In DNA form, the CDR3 reads TGTGCCAGCAGTCTCAATCTAGCGGGGGGGCGGGATGAGCAGTTCTTC. This gives the protein CASSLNLAGGRDEQFF. The chain combines TRBV7-8 with TRBJ2-1; 12 bases line up with TRBD2. This CDR3 has 16 amino acids. CDR1 is SGHVS and CDR2 is FQNEAQ in the germline V gene. V trimming: 6 bases; J trimming: 8 bases; junction bases outside the gene matches: 11.

This clonotype was counted between two and nine times. The rearrangement links TRBV10-3 to TRBJ2-2; D may be TRBD1 (5 bases). Germline V gene lookup returns CDR1 ENHRY and CDR2 SYGVKD. The CDR3 contains 14 residues. V dropped 6 bases and J dropped 4 bases, with 12 bases sitting between them. CDR3 residues: CAISRTDSTGELFF. In nucleotides, the CDR3 is TGTGCCATCAGCAGAACAGACAGCACCGGGGAGCTGTTTTTT.

This clonotype was observed a few times. The chain is built from TRBV19 and TRBJ2-5; D may be TRBD2 (7 bases). Germline V gene sequence: CDR1 LNHDA, CDR2 SQIVND (reference sequence). The CDR3 spans 15 residues. With 3 bases removed from V and 2 bases from J, the gap between germline ends came to 13 bases. DNA of the CDR3: TGTGCCAGTAGTATCGTGGGGGGGGCACAAGAGACCCAGTACTTC. The encoded protein is CASSIVGGAQETQYF.

Sample share makes this clonotype medium-sized. Sequence at one end of the junction differs from germline and may be a read error. The chain recombines TRBV30 with TRBJ1-1; possibly TRBD1 for D (6 bases). This CDR3 has 11 amino acids. Germline CDR1 reads GTSNPN; CDR2 reads SVGIG (reference sequence). CDR3 sequence reads: CVWEQGLGAFF. CDR3 coding DNA: TGTGTCTGGGAACAGGGCCTAGGAGCTTTCTTT.

By share, this clonotype ranks as medium-sized. The genes are TRBV10-1 and TRBJ1-1, with D hard to call. This CDR3 has 11 residues. Looked up from germline, CDR1 is WNHNN and CDR2 is SYGVQD (reference sequence). Trimming pared 8 bases from V and 2 bases from J, leaving 6 bases between. In DNA, the CDR3 is TGCGCCAGCGCAATAAACACTGAAGCTTTCTTT. Its translation: CASAINTEAFF.